This T cell receptor (beta chain) appears in the sequencing data of a study of T cell changes during pregnancy in multiple sclerosis. Sequenced by immunoSEQ multiplex PCR; TCRdb stores in-frame clones only, minus some. This sample has approximately 52,000 clones, with 85% to 95% found just once. Trimming removed 2 bases from V and 3 bases from J, with 18 bases in between. The CDR3 spans 16 residues. The germline V gene has CDR1 SGHRS and CDR2 YFSETQ. This sequence originates from a female donor with multiple sclerosis, enrolled in a pregnancy study. This chain connects TRBV5-1 to TRBJ2-7; possible D gene TRBD2, 6 bases. Sequences were derived from CD4+ T cells from peripheral blood mononuclear cells, sampled in the third trimester of pregnancy. The CDR3 is CASSLKTSLEVYEQYF. The CDR3 DNA sequence: TGCGCCAGCAGCTTAAAGACTAGTCTAGAGGTCTACGAGCAGTACTTC.